This T cell receptor beta chain was sequenced during a study of blood T cell repertoires in COVID-19. As for the study in general: T cells, B-cell-depleted T cells, or PBMCs supplied cDNA or gDNA.

The protocol was immunoSEQ multiplex PCR, while the TCRdb copy is restricted to in-frame clones and leaves out a portion. The sample lists approximately 300,000 clones; under 95% were seen once. This CDR3 contains 15 residues. The germline gives CDR1 SGHRS, CDR2 YFSETQ. The V gene end was trimmed by 4 bases and the J gene end by 3 bases; junction bases not matched to a gene: 8. The TCR originated in a woman aged 30 to 39 who had recovered from COVID-19. The sample comprised PBMCs or T cells enriched from blood (not recorded which). The chain has TRBV5-1 and TRBJ1-1; 8 nucleotides align to TRBD1. DNA of the CDR3: TGCGCCAGCAGCCCCCTTGGACAGGGCCACACTGAAGCTTTCTTT. Residues: CASSPLGQGHTEAFF.